The clone carrying this T cell receptor (beta chain) was seen a handful of times. This sample is drawn from a study of molecular identifiers for immune sequencing clone quantification. TCRdb re-derived calls from the PCR reads in MiXCR, one entry per CDR3 protein. The sample includes 460,000 or so distinct CDR3 sequences, around 23% of them seen just once. V lost 8 bases, J lost 6 bases, and 10 bases stayed unmatched. Germline V gene lookup returns CDR1 MNHNY and CDR2 SVGAGI (reference sequence). The CDR3 totals 14 residues. This chain links TRBV6-6 with TRBJ2-1; 7 nucleotides match TRBD2. The receptor was isolated from a human donor in good health. Some libraries in this study had Jurkat cell RNA spiked in. Sequenced material: naive CD8+ T cells from blood, with Jurkat cell RNA spiked in. Specified subset: FACS-sorted CD8+CD4-CCR7+CD45RA+ naive T cells. CDR3 sequence reads: CASSAGVRGNEQFF. The CDR3 nucleotides are TGTGCCAGCTCTGCGGGGGTTCGGGGCAATGAGCAGTTCTTC.